The sequence of this T cell receptor (beta chain) was determined in a study of blood T cell repertoires in COVID-19. A COVID-19 case had been met by exposed participants during the 2 weeks before study entry. CDR3 length: 11 amino acids. V was pared by 4 bases and J by 5 bases, with 4 bases between. Germline CDR1 and CDR2: SGHTS and YDEGEE. As processed by the authors: Nucleated cell number was recorded as an estimate derived from reference gene primer amplification. Profiled with immunoSEQ multiplex PCR; TCRdb holds only in-frame clones, not every one. The DNA gave D and trimming, while V, J and clone size come from that table. The sample lists around 400,000 clones, approximately 93% seen once, with roughly 0.9% in the top ten.

V gene TRBV5-8 combines with J gene TRBJ1-5; no clear D gene. The sequence came from a woman aged 40-49 years who had been exposed to COVID-19. The specimen sequenced was PBMCs or T cells enriched from blood (not recorded which). The CDR3 bases are TGTGCCAGCAGCCAATATCAGCCCCAGCATTTT. This encodes CASSQYQPQHF. Supplemented by reference TRBV5-8 and TRBJ1-5, the full variable domain reads EAGVTQSPTHLIKTRGQQATLRCSPISGHTSVYWYQQALGLGLQFLLWYDEGEERNRGNFPPRFSGRQFPNYSSELNVNALELEDSALYLCASSQYQPQHFGDGTRLSIL.